A single sample gave rise to the 24 T cell receptor beta chains below, sequenced in a study of blood T cell repertoires in COVID-19 (dated by TCRdb to the early 2020s). The library was obtained by the immunoSEQ multiplex PCR assay. TCRdb mirrors the immuneACCESS table, restricted to in-frame sequences. Some clones are absent from its copies; in checked studies, under half trace to an unresolved V gene, and the reason for the others is unknown. For this sample the table gives about 270,000 clones, of which about 91% were detected only once. The ten largest make up 2.5% to 3% of the sample. The specimen sequenced was peripheral blood. These receptor sequences come from a person aged 18-30 years with COVID-19, enrolled during active disease.

This clone has a single count. The gene calls are TRBV7-2 and TRBJ2-1; D gene uncertain. CDR1 and CDR2 from the germline V gene are SGHTA and FQGNSA. The CDR3 totals 13 residues. V dropped 1 base and J dropped 7 bases, with 8 bases sitting between them. The CDR3, as DNA: TGTGCCAGCAGCTTAGACGGGTGGAATGAGCAGTTCTTC. Encoded protein: CASSLDGWNEQFF.

The gene calls are TRBV11-2 and TRBJ2-1; no firm D call. The CDR3 length is 13 residues. V was cut by 1 base and J by 4 bases, with 5 bases left in between. Per the germline V gene, CDR1 is SGHAT and CDR2 is FQNNGV. The CDR3 reads CASSLARYNEQFF. Here the CDR3 DNA reads TGTGCCAGCAGCTTAGCACGGTACAATGAGCAGTTCTTC.

The chain couples TRBV5-4 to TRBJ2-1; the match to TRBD1 covers 11 bases. Germline CDR1 reads SGHNT; CDR2 reads YYREEE (reference sequence). Trimming at V came to 2 bases and at J to 6 bases, leaving 4 bases not matched to a gene. The CDR3 covers 15 residues. CDR3 amino acids: CASSLTGQGGNEQFF. The CDR3 DNA reads as TGTGCCAGCAGCTTAACGGGACAGGGGGGCAATGAGCAGTTCTTC.

The V call is TRBV7-7, the J call TRBJ2-7; TRBD2 is a possible D gene (6 bases). Germline CDR1 and CDR2: SSHAT and FNYEAQ (reference sequence). Trimming stripped 3 bases from V and 6 bases from J, with 12 bases between. The length of the CDR3 is 13 residues. In DNA form, the CDR3 reads TGTGCCAGCAGCTTCACTAGCATAAGCGAGCAGTACTTC. As protein: CASSFTSISEQYF.

The rearrangement links TRBV2 to TRBJ2-3, with TRBD2 matching 10 bases. The CDR3 is 12 residues long. Losses at the gene ends were 4 bases for V and 13 bases for J; bases not matched to a gene: 5. In germline, CDR1 is SNHLY, CDR2 FYNNEI. CDR3 nucleotide sequence: TGTGCCAGCAGTGGACAGCGGGAGGGGGAGTATTTT. Protein sequence: CASSGQREGEYF.

The CDR3 protein is CASSLRTRSEQFF. In nucleotides, the CDR3 is TGTGCCAGCAGCTTAAGGACTAGGAGTGAGCAGTTCTTC. The rearrangement joins TRBV13 to TRBJ2-1, with TRBD2 matching over 7 bases. Per the germline V gene, CDR1 is PRHDT and CDR2 is FYEKMQ (reference sequence). J gave up 9 bases and V 2 bases, and 4 bases lay outside the gene matches. The CDR3 covers 13 residues.

The chain joins TRBV24-1 to TRBJ2-1; 7 positions agree with TRBD2. The CDR3 is made up of 16 amino acids. The trim removed 7 bases at V and 2 bases at J, leaving 10 bases unmatched. Germline V gene sequence: CDR1 KGHDR, CDR2 SFDVKD. The CDR3 nucleotides read TGTGCCACCAGCCCGGGGAGGGCTAGCGCCTACAATGAGCAGTTCTTC. It codes for CATSPGRASAYNEQFF.

The chain recombines TRBV9 with TRBJ2-3; a possible D gene is TRBD1 (6 bases). The germline V gene encodes CDR1 SGDLS and CDR2 YYNGEE. The CDR3 extends over 17 amino acids. The V end was cut by 4 bases, the J end by 2 bases, with 20 bases between. CDR3 protein: CASSPGEGVAPTDTQYF. Here the CDR3 DNA reads TGTGCCAGCAGCCCAGGAGAGGGGGTAGCCCCCACAGATACGCAGTATTTT.

This clone was recorded once. The genes are TRBV19 and TRBJ2-1; 7 nucleotides line up with TRBD2. CDR1 is LNHDA and CDR2 is SQIVND in the germline V gene (reference sequence). The CDR3 loop spans 14 amino acids. V lost 7 bases and J lost 3; bases outside the gene matches: 6. In nucleotides, the CDR3 is TGTGCCAGTAATCCGGGACTAATCTACAATGAGCAGTTCTTC. Translated: CASNPGLIYNEQFF.

The chain carries TRBV19 and TRBJ2-2; D is possibly TRBD2 (6 bases). The V end lost 5 bases, the J end lost 4 bases, and 11 bases lay between the germline ends. Per germline, CDR1 LNHDA and CDR2 SQIVND (reference sequence). This CDR3 is 14 amino acids long. CDR3 region: CASSSGLITGELFF. The CDR3 DNA follows: TGTGCCAGTAGTTCGGGACTCATCACCGGGGAGCTGTTTTTT.

This clone showed up just a few times. The chain combines TRBV6-6 with TRBJ1-3; D might be TRBD1 (6 bases). V lost 10 bases and J lost 0, with 13 bases in between. CDR1 and CDR2 (germline): MNHNY, SVGAGI (reference sequence). This CDR3 spans 14 amino acids. The CDR3 loop is CATHTGSSGNTIYF. In DNA form, the CDR3 reads TGTGCCACGCATACAGGGAGCTCTGGAAACACCATATATTTT.

CDR3 in amino acids: CASSEGVAGALGTQYF. The CDR3 DNA reads as TGTGCCAGCAGTGAAGGAGTAGCGGGAGCCCTAGGGACCCAGTACTTC. The chain is built from TRBV6-1 and TRBJ2-5, with 9 bases identical to TRBD2. The V gene end was trimmed by 1 base and the J gene end by 7 bases; junction bases not matched to a gene: 10. Germline values: CDR1 MNHNS, CDR2 SASEGT. The CDR3 is 16 residues long.

The genes are TRBV24-1 and TRBJ1-5; 7 bases agree with TRBD1. CDR3 length equals 15 residues. Germline lookup yields CDR1 KGHDR and CDR2 SFDVKD. V was pared by 5 bases and J by 4 bases, with 7 bases of the junction left unmatched. CDR3 nucleotide sequence: TGTGCCACCAGTGCAGGGGGATTAAGAAATCAGCCCCAGCATTTT. Encoded protein: CATSAGGLRNQPQHF.

This chain connects TRBV5-1 to TRBJ1-1; tentative D call: TRBD1 (5 bases). Germline V gives CDR1 SGHRS, CDR2 YFSETQ. V shed 2 bases and J shed 6 bases, with 20 bases lying between them. The CDR3 runs to 16 residues. CDR3 region: CASSFGLREARAEAFF. The CDR3 DNA sequence: TGCGCCAGCAGCTTCGGCCTCAGGGAAGCCAGGGCTGAAGCTTTCTTT.

The genes are TRBV6-2 or TRBV6-3 and TRBJ1-1; maybe TRBD1 (5 bases). This CDR3 spans 13 amino acids. Deletions cut 5 bases from V and 4 bases from J, with 11 bases between. Germline V gene data show CDR1 as MNHEY and CDR2 as SVGEGT. The CDR3 loop is CASSLQGFTEAFF. CDR3 coding DNA: TGTGCCAGCAGTCTTCAGGGCTTCACTGAAGCTTTCTTT.

This chain uses TRBV5-6 with TRBJ1-3; D may be TRBD1 (6 bases). CDR3 size: 15 residues. Deletions cut 4 bases from V and 1 base from J, with 12 bases between. The germline gives CDR1 SGHDT, CDR2 YYEEEE. The CDR3, as DNA: TGTGCCAGCAGCCCCACAGGGCATTCTGGAAACACCATATATTTT. Translating gives CASSPTGHSGNTIYF.

This chain uses TRBV19 with TRBJ1-2; 9 bases match TRBD1. The CDR3 contains 14 residues. Losses at the gene ends were 5 bases for V and 5 bases for J; bases not matched to a gene: 6. In germline, CDR1 is LNHDA, CDR2 SQIVND (reference sequence). CDR3 amino acids: CASSADRGWYGYTF. DNA of the CDR3: TGTGCCAGTAGTGCGGACAGGGGTTGGTATGGCTACACCTTC.

This chain joins TRBV6-5 and TRBJ2-3, with a weak D call TRBD2 (6 bases). V was trimmed by 9 bases and J by 0 bases, leaving 10 bases between them. Germline V gene data show CDR1 as MNHEY and CDR2 as SVGAGI. The CDR3 runs to 13 residues. The CDR3 protein is CASSGHSTDTQYF. As DNA, the CDR3 is TGTGCCAGTAGCGGTCATAGCACAGATACGCAGTATTTT.

The chain carries TRBV7-9 and TRBJ1-1; maybe TRBD1 (5 bases). Germline assignment: CDR1 SEHNR and CDR2 FQNEAQ (reference sequence). CDR3 length: 16 residues. Trimming left V 5 bases short and J 6 bases short, with 22 bases between. The chain's CDR3 is CASSPLGLGERAEAFF. The CDR3 DNA follows: TGTGCCAGCAGCCCCCTCGGCCTAGGGGAAAGGGCTGAAGCTTTCTTT.

The CDR3 nucleotides read TGTGCCAGCAGTGAAGATGTCGGTGTGTGGTCCTCTGGGGCCAACGTCCTGACTTTC. Its protein product is CASSEDVGVWSSGANVLTF. The chain combines TRBV6-1 with TRBJ2-6; D is ambiguous. The CDR3 length is 19 residues. V was shortened by 1 base and J by 0 bases, with 16 bases between the two germline ends. The germline V gene has CDR1 MNHNS and CDR2 SASEGT.

The chain uses TRBV7-2 and TRBJ2-7; the match to TRBD2 covers 8 bases. CDR3 length: 13 amino acids. Per the germline V gene, CDR1 is SGHTA and CDR2 is FQGNSA. V lost 5 bases, J lost 6 bases, and 6 bases stayed unmatched. This CDR3 reads CASSPGLAGEQYF. In nucleotides, the CDR3 is TGTGCCAGCAGCCCAGGACTAGCTGGCGAGCAGTACTTC.

The chain recombines TRBV2 with TRBJ1-2, with 9 bases that match TRBD1. Losses at the gene ends were 6 bases for V and 10 bases for J; bases not matched to a gene: 12. Germline loops: CDR1 SNHLY, CDR2 FYNNEI. This CDR3 contains 14 residues. The CDR3 reads CASSSDRGLSDYTF. The CDR3 nucleotides read TGTGCCAGCAGCTCGGACAGGGGCCTTAGTGACTACACCTTC.

This chain links TRBV5-1 with TRBJ1-4; 7 bases are a match to TRBD1. The V gene end was trimmed by 4 bases and the J gene end by 4 bases; junction bases not matched to a gene: 4. CDR1 SGHRS and CDR2 YFSETQ come from the germline V gene. CDR3 size: 14 residues. The CDR3 DNA sequence: TGCGCCAGCAGCACGACAGGGAATAATGAAAAACTGTTTTTT. This encodes CASSTTGNNEKLFF.

This chain connects TRBV7-2 to TRBJ1-6; D is perhaps TRBD1 (5 bases). V lost 4 bases, J lost 10 bases, and 20 bases lay in between. The CDR3 is 16 residues long. Germline V gene data show CDR1 as SGHTA and CDR2 as FQGNSA. CDR3 in amino acids: CASSYHRSEKISPLHF. In nucleotides, the CDR3 is TGTGCCAGCAGCTACCACAGGTCGGAGAAAATCTCACCCCTCCACTTT. Based on the CDR3 plus reference TRBV7-2 and TRBJ1-6, the full variable domain is GAGVSQSPSNKVTEKGKDVELRCDPISGHTALYWYRQSLGQGLEFLIYFQGNSAPDKSGLPSDRFSAERTGGSVSTLTIQRTQQEDSAVYLCASSYHRSEKISPLHFGNGTRLTVT.